The 15 T cell receptor beta chains reported below all come from one sample, sequenced in a study of cytomegalovirus exposure and HLA in healthy donors. Researchers ran the PCR with 60 Vbeta and 13 Jbeta primers. Measured with immunoSEQ multiplex PCR; TCRdb has only the in-frame clones, and not every one. Among approximately 150,000 clones listed, over 70% were seen once. Input material: PBMCs. Receptors originate from a man in his forties or fifties in good health and CMV-seronegative.

The V call is TRBV7-2, the J call TRBJ2-3, with 9 nucleotides matching TRBD2. The CDR3 runs 17 residues. Germline V gives CDR1 SGHTA, CDR2 FQGNSA. J gave up 3 bases and V 1 base, and 8 bases lay outside the gene matches. The CDR3 region has the DNA TGTGCCAGCAGCTTAGTGGGGACTAGCCCCGTTACAGATACGCAGTATTTT. The encoded protein is CASSLVGTSPVTDTQYF. The whole variable domain, remainder taken from reference TRBV7-2 and TRBJ2-3, is GAGVSQSPSNKVTEKGKDVELRCDPISGHTALYWYRQSLGQGLEFLIYFQGNSAPDKSGLPSDRFSAERTGGSVSTLTIQRTQQEDSAVYLCASSLVGTSPVTDTQYFGPGTRLTVL.

The chain recombines TRBV28 with TRBJ2-1; 13 bases fit TRBD2. This CDR3 comprises 15 residues. Trimming removed 5 bases from V and 9 bases from J; junction bases left unmatched: 7. Germline loops: CDR1 MDHEN, CDR2 SYDVKM. The chain's CDR3 is CASSTTSGGLIEQFF. The CDR3 DNA follows: TGTGCCAGCAGTACGACTAGCGGGGGGCTTATTGAGCAGTTCTTC.

This chain uses TRBV4-1 with TRBJ1-2, with 9 bases fitting TRBD1. Germline lookup yields CDR1 MGHRA and CDR2 YSYEKL. The CDR3 extends over 15 amino acids. V lost 1 base, J lost 4 bases, and 4 bases stayed unmatched. Here the CDR3 reads CASSQVGQGTYGYTF. For the CDR3, the DNA is TGCGCCAGCAGCCAAGTGGGACAGGGTACCTATGGCTACACCTTC.

This clone was picked up a small number of times. The rearrangement uses TRBV4-3 and TRBJ1-2; possibly TRBD1 for D (5 bases). Looked up from germline, CDR1 is LGHNA and CDR2 is YSLEER. The CDR3 runs to 16 residues. Trimming pared 3 bases from V and 6 bases from J, leaving 20 bases between. CDR3 DNA: TGCGCCAGCAGCCAGCGACCAGGTGGAGGGGCGGATGGCTACACCTTC. Translating gives CASSQRPGGGADGYTF.

The V gene is TRBV5-8, the J gene TRBJ1-1; D is unclear. Trimming removed 0 bases from V and 0 bases from J, with 15 bases in between. CDR3 length: 17 residues. Germline CDR1 SGHTS, CDR2 YDEGEE. The CDR3 nucleotides read TGTGCCAGCAGCTTGGGGCAGCCCAATAGCGTGAACACTGAAGCTTTCTTT. Translating it yields CASSLGQPNSVNTEAFF.

The gene calls are TRBV6-5 and TRBJ1-2, with D perhaps TRBD1 (5 bases). The germline V gene has CDR1 MNHEY and CDR2 SVGAGI. Trimming left V 0 bases short and J 2 bases short, with 13 bases between. The length of the CDR3 is 16 residues. Written as DNA, the CDR3 is TGTGCCAGCAGTTACTCTACGGGAGGGGTAAACTATGGCTACACCTTC. Protein product: CASSYSTGGVNYGYTF.

The chain links TRBV6-1 to TRBJ1-1; D possibly corresponds to TRBD1 (6 bases). CDR3 length: 15 amino acids. V lost 3 bases, J lost 1 base, and 12 bases lay in between. The germline CDR1 and CDR2 sequences are MNHNS and SASEGT. CDR3 nucleotides: TGTGCCAGCAGTGATGCAGGGGCTGCGAACACTGAAGCTTTCTTT. Protein product: CASSDAGAANTEAFF.

In the case of this clone: Other DNA sequences from this sample encode an identical CDR3 as well. This rearrangement joins TRBV19 to TRBJ1-1; 7 positions agree with TRBD1. Germline CDR1 and CDR2: LNHDA and SQIVND (reference sequence). Trimming removed 5 bases from V and 8 bases from J; junction bases left unmatched: 8. The CDR3 length is 13 residues. The chain's CDR3 is CASSPNRGSEAFF. In nucleotides, the CDR3 is TGTGCCAGTAGTCCTAACAGGGGTTCGGAAGCTTTCTTT.

This chain connects TRBV7-3 to TRBJ1-5; 9 bases are a match to TRBD1. The germline CDR1 and CDR2 sequences are SGHTA and FQGTGA. Germline trimming cut 5 bases from V and 7 bases from J; bases unmatched to any gene: 12. CDR3 size: 16 residues. For the CDR3, the DNA is TGTGCCAGCAGCACGCGGACAGGGGAGGGTGAGCAGCCCCAGCATTTT. This gives the protein CASSTRTGEGEQPQHF.

This rearrangement joins TRBV7-2 to TRBJ2-5, with TRBD2 matching 16 bases. CDR3 length equals 18 residues. J was trimmed by 0 bases and V by 4 bases; bases with no gene match: 5. Germline values: CDR1 SGHTA, CDR2 FQGNSA. The CDR3 coding sequence is TGTGCCAGCAGCTCGTCGGGACTAGCGGGGGGGCACCAAGAGACCCAGTACTTC. Encoded protein: CASSSSGLAGGHQETQYF.

The chain carries TRBV4-3 and TRBJ2-5, with D maybe TRBD2 (5 bases). The DNA end favors TRBJ2-7, so the J call may be wrong. The length of the CDR3 is 13 residues. Germline V lookup: CDR1 LGHNA, CDR2 YSLEER. The CDR3 DNA sequence: TGCGCCAGCAGCCAAAGGTCCGGGAACGAGCAGTACTTC. Encoded protein: CASSQRSGNEQYF.

The chain joins TRBV10-3 to TRBJ1-1; 9 nucleotides agree with TRBD1. In germline, CDR1 is ENHRY, CDR2 SYGVKD. The CDR3 has 18 amino acids. Losses at the gene ends were 2 bases for V and 0 bases for J; bases not matched to a gene: 10. The CDR3 sequence is CAISETRDRVHMNTEAFF. The CDR3 DNA reads as TGTGCCATCAGTGAGACCCGGGACAGGGTTCATATGAACACTGAAGCTTTCTTT.

A remark on this clone: A junction boundary mismatches the germline segment, possibly from a read error. The same CDR3 is also encoded by other DNA sequences in this sample. The chain is built from TRBV7-9 and TRBJ1-4; 10 positions match TRBD1. Germline V gives CDR1 SEHNR, CDR2 FQNEAQ (reference sequence). The CDR3 has 16 residues. The CDR3 spells CASSGNAGTGDEKLFF. CDR3 bases: TGTGCGAGCAGCGGCAACGCCGGGACAGGGGATGAAAAACTGTTTTTT. Together with reference TRBV7-9 and TRBJ1-4, the CDR3 gives the full variable domain: DTGVSQNPRHKITKRGQNVTFRCDPISEHNRLYWYRQTLGQGPEFLTYFQNEAQLEKSRLLSDRFSAERPKGSFSTLEIQRTEQGDSAMYLCASSGNAGTGDEKLFFGSGTQLSVL.

J is TRBJ1-6 and V is TRBV9; 10 nucleotides line up with TRBD1. V lost 3 bases, J lost 8 bases, and 5 bases stayed unmatched. Germline CDR1 and CDR2: SGDLS and YYNGEE. The CDR3 sequence is 15 residues long. CDR3 loop: CASSALTGGDSPLHF. CDR3 nucleotide sequence: TGTGCCAGCAGCGCCCTGACAGGGGGCGATTCACCCCTCCACTTT.

J is TRBJ2-7 and V is TRBV4-1; D unresolved. This CDR3 contains 14 residues. Between the trimmed V and J ends, which lost 1 base and 7 bases, there was a span of 14 bases. Germline V gene data show CDR1 as MGHRA and CDR2 as YSYEKL. CDR3 DNA sequence: TGCGCCAGCAGCCAAGTTACAGTCCAAAGGGAGCAGTACTTC. It is translated as CASSQVTVQREQYF.